This is a list of T cell receptor beta chains from one sample in a study of cytomegalovirus exposure and HLA in healthy donors. The repertoire was sequenced with immunoSEQ multiplex PCR; TCRdb's copy has only in-frame clones and lacks some. The table lists about 130,000 clones, more than 70% of them singletons, with under 5% in the top ten. The sample comprised PBMCs. The receptors originated from a man in his thirties or forties in good health and CMV-seronegative. Each CDR3 is given with its conserved first and last residue. A D gene is named only where the DNA matches it firmly. Clone sizes are given selectively: once, few, many, or a class where the clone is expanded.

>-|-|TRBV10-3|TRBJ2-1
CAISGRDSGSYNEQFF
TGTGCCATCAGTGGCAGGGATTCAGGCTCCTACAATGAGCAGTTCTTC
>-|-|TRBV5-1|TRBJ2-7
CASSRTGLLSSYEQYF
TGCGCCAGCAGCCGTACGGGACTCCTTAGCTCCTACGAGCAGTACTTC
>-|-|TRBV15|TRBJ2-7
CATSTRSSYEQYF
TGTGCCACCAGCACTCGGAGCTCCTACGAGCAGTACTTC
>TRBD2|-|TRBV7-9|TRBJ2-7
CASSRSGGANEQYF
TGTGCCAGCAGCCGGAGCGGGGGGGCCAACGAGCAGTACTTC
>-|-|TRBV30|TRBJ1-1
CAWDDLGGAFF
TGTGCCTGGGACGACTTGGGGGGAGCTTTCTTT
>TRBD2|-|TRBV7-2|TRBJ2-2
CASSLGGLAGTGELFF
TGTGCCAGCAGCTTAGGAGGACTAGCGGGCACCGGGGAGCTGTTTTTT
>-|-|TRBV9|TRBJ2-2
CASSVEGWAGELFF
TGTGCCAGCAGCGTAGAGGGGTGGGCCGGGGAGCTGTTTTTT
>-|-|TRBV4-2|TRBJ1-6
CASSHFLRGSGSPLHF
TGTGCCAGCAGCCATTTCCTCCGTGGATCAGGATCACCCCTCCACTTT
>-|few|TRBV19|TRBJ1-1
CASSPRWTENTEAFF
TGTGCCAGTAGTCCGAGATGGACAGAGAACACTGAAGCTTTCTTT
>TRBD1|few|TRBV6-1|TRBJ1-5
CASRSWTGKQPQHF
TGTGCCAGCAGATCATGGACAGGGAAACAGCCCCAGCATTTT
>TRBD1|-|TRBV6-5|TRBJ1-1
CASSYYRTGMNTEAFF
TGTGCCAGCAGTTACTATCGGACAGGGATGAACACTGAAGCTTTCTTT
>-|-|TRBV5-4|TRBJ2-3
CASSGGTSTDTQYF
TGTGCCAGCAGCGGGGGGACCAGCACAGATACGCAGTATTTT
>-|-|TRBV5-4|TRBJ2-7
CASSLTGRIDEQYF
TGTGCCAGCAGCCTGACAGGGAGGATCGACGAGCAGTACTTC
>-|-|TRBV14|TRBJ2-5
CASSQVLATQYF
TGTGCCAGCAGCCAAGTTCTGGCGACCCAGTACTTC
>-|-|TRBV6-1|TRBJ2-1
CASSETPGYNEQFF
TGTGCCAGCAGTGAAACCCCAGGATACAATGAGCAGTTCTTC
>TRBD1|-|TRBV7-2|TRBJ2-7
CASSLGTGFEQYF
TGTGCCAGCAGCTTGGGGACAGGGTTCGAGCAGTACTTC
>-|-|TRBV7-9|TRBJ1-2
CASSLGPNYGYTF
TGTGCCAGCAGCTTAGGGCCCAACTATGGCTACACCTTC
>TRBD1|-|TRBV7-2|TRBJ2-7
CASTTPGTDFYEQYF
TGTGCCAGCACTACGCCCGGGACAGATTTCTACGAGCAGTACTTC
>-|few|TRBV7-9|TRBJ2-5
CASSLSASEETQYF
TGTGCCAGCAGCTTATCGGCTAGTGAAGAGACCCAGTACTTC
>-|-|TRBV11-2|TRBJ1-1
CASTAPRNTEAFF
TGTGCCAGCACCGCCCCCAGGAACACTGAAGCTTTCTTT
>-|-|TRBV18|TRBJ2-7
CASSPPGSYEQYF
TGTGCCAGCTCACCCCCGGGGTCCTACGAGCAGTACTTC
>-|-|TRBV4-3|TRBJ2-1
CASSQDLGRGVFF
TGCGCCAGCAGCCAAGATTTGGGCAGGGGTGTGTTCTTC
>-|few|TRBV10-1|TRBJ1-5
CASSEADSRFNQPQHF
TGCGCCAGCAGTGAGGCGGACAGTCGGTTCAATCAGCCCCAGCATTTT
>-|-|TRBV10-3|TRBJ1-5
CAISESTGNQPQHF
TGTGCCATCAGTGAGTCGACAGGTAACCAGCCCCAGCATTTT
>TRBD1|-|TRBV18|TRBJ2-7
CASSPWTGSYEQYF
TGTGCCAGCTCACCTTGGACAGGGTCATACGAGCAGTACTTC
>-|-|TRBV7-9|TRBJ1-2
CASSFFTADYGYTF
TGTGCCAGCAGCTTTTTTACAGCCGATTATGGCTACACCTTC
>TRBD1|few|TRBV7-9|TRBJ1-4
CASSQGTGSYEKLFF
TGTGCCAGCAGCCAGGGGACAGGGTCTTATGAAAAACTGTTTTTT
>-|-|TRBV5-1|TRBJ2-1
CASTISKGQWTNEQFF
TGCGCCAGCACAATATCCAAAGGACAGTGGACAAACGAGCAGTTCTTC
>-|-|TRBV27|TRBJ2-2
CASMRRGPGELFF
TGTGCCAGCATGCGGAGGGGGCCCGGGGAGCTGTTTTTT
>-|few|TRBV7-9|TRBJ1-2
CASSLQGNGYTF
TGTGCCAGCAGCCTTCAGGGGAATGGCTACACCTTC
>-|-|TRBV7-9|TRBJ1-1
CASSPDRFLNTEAFF
TGTGCCAGCAGCCCCGACAGATTCTTGAACACTGAAGCTTTCTTT
>-|-|TRBV5-4|TRBJ1-1
CASSWGGDTEAFF
TGTGCCAGCAGCTGGGGGGGAGACACTGAAGCTTTCTTT
>-|-|TRBV9|TRBJ2-3
CASTRGMSPDTQYF
TGTGCCAGCACCCGGGGAATGAGCCCGGATACGCAGTATTTT
>-|-|TRBV30|TRBJ2-3
CAWSSASGLDTQYF
TGTGCCTGGAGTAGCGCCTCGGGGTTAGATACGCAGTATTTT
>TRBD1|-|TRBV6-1|TRBJ2-3
CASSEGGDRVTDTQYF
TGTGCCAGCAGTGAAGGTGGAGACAGGGTCACAGATACGCAGTATTTT
>TRBD2|-|TRBV5-1|TRBJ2-7
CASSLAPTSGRYEQYF
TGCGCCAGCAGCTTGGCCCCGACTAGCGGGAGGTACGAGCAGTACTTC
>TRBD2|-|TRBV11-2|TRBJ2-3
CASSPPRLADTDTQYF
TGTGCCAGCAGCCCTCCCCGGCTAGCGGATACAGATACGCAGTATTTT
>-|-|TRBV28|TRBJ1-2
CASSTQWGRFSGYTF
TGTGCCAGCAGTACGCAGTGGGGGCGCTTCTCTGGCTACACCTTC
>TRBD1|-|TRBV10-3|TRBJ2-7
CAISPRDRDEQYF
TGTGCCATCAGCCCGCGGGACAGGGACGAGCAGTACTTC
>TRBD2|-|TRBV10-1|TRBJ2-7
CASSDSGRGELQYF
TGCGCCAGCAGTGACTCGGGCCGGGGGGAGTTGCAGTACTTC
>TRBD1|-|TRBV30|TRBJ2-1
CAWSVYGTGNNEQFF
TGTGCCTGGAGTGTATATGGGACAGGGAACAATGAGCAGTTCTTC
>-|few|TRBV5-1|TRBJ2-3
CASSLGGTTDTQYF
TGCGCCAGCAGCTTGGGGGGCACCACAGATACGCAGTATTTT
>-|-|TRBV2|TRBJ2-7
CASSEFQASQYF
TGTGCCAGCAGTGAATTCCAGGCTTCACAGTACTTC
>-|-|TRBV6-1|TRBJ2-6
CASSVEAGANVLTF
TGTGCCAGCAGTGTAGAGGCTGGGGCCAACGTCCTGACTTTC
>TRBD1|-|TRBV5-1|TRBJ1-5
CASSLLGGDNQPQHF
TGCGCCAGCAGCTTGTTAGGGGGCGACAATCAGCCCCAGCATTTT
>TRBD2|-|TRBV6-5|TRBJ2-1
CASSGGLAAYNEQFF
TGTGCCAGCAGCGGTGGACTAGCGGCTTACAATGAGCAGTTCTTC
>-|-|TRBV4-1|TRBJ1-1
CASSQVDLGGTNTEAFF
TGCGCCAGCAGCCAAGTTGATCTCGGCGGAACGAACACTGAAGCTTTCTTT
>-|once|TRBV19|TRBJ2-7
CASSMGGGYEQYF
TGTGCCAGTAGTATGGGCGGAGGTTACGAGCAGTACTTC
>TRBD1|few|TRBV6-6|TRBJ1-2
CASSVSGMTGNYGYTF
TGTGCCAGCAGCGTATCAGGAATGACAGGGAACTATGGCTACACCTTC